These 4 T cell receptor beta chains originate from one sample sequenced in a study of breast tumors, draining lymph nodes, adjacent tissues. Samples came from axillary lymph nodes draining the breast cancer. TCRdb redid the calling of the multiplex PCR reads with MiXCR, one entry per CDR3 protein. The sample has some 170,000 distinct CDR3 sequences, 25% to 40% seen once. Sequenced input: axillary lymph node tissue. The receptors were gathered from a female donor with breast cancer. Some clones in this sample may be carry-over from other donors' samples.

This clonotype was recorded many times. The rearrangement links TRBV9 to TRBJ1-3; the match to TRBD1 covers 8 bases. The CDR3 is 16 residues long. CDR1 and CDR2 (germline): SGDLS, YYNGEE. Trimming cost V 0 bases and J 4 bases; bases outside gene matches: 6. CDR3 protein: CASSVVAGGFGNTIYF. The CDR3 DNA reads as TGTGCCAGCAGCGTAGTCGCAGGGGGCTTCGGAAACACCATATATTTT.

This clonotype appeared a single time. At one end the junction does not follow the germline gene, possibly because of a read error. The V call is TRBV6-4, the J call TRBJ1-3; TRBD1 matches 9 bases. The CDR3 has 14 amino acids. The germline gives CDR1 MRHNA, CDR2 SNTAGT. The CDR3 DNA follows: TGTGCCAGCAGTGTACAGGGGGCGAGAAACGCCATATATTTT. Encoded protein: CASSVQGARNAIYF.

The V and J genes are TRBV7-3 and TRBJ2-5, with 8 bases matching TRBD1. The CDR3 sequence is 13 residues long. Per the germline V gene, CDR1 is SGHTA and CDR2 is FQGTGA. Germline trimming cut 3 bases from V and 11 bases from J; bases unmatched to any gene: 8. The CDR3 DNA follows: TGTGCCAGCAGCTTCGGACAGGGAAGGGCTCAGTACTTC. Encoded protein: CASSFGQGRAQYF.

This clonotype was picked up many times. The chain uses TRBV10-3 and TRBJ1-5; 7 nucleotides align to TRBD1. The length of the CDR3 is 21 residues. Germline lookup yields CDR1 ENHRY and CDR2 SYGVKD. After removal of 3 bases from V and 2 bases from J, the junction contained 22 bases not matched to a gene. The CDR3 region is CAISEEEDLGGSIYRNQPQHF. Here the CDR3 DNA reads TGTGCCATCAGTGAAGAAGAGGATCTAGGGGGCTCCATATATCGCAATCAGCCCCAGCATTTT.